The T cell receptor (beta chain) under discussion was sequenced for a study of blood T cell repertoires in COVID-19. Background on the study: The United States, Italy and Spain were the sources of the acute and convalescent COVID-19 samples. From T cells, B-cell-depleted T cells, or PBMCs came the material, which was cDNA or gDNA.

As processed by the authors: Amplified reference gene primers provided the basis for estimating nucleated cell counts. Assay used: immunoSEQ multiplex PCR; TCRdb lists only in-frame clones, some missing. V and J calls and clone size are given by that table; D and trimming were obtained from the DNA. Counted here are nearly 100,000 clones, approximately 80% occurring once; the ten biggest clones make up over 9.5%. This sequence originates from an older man with acute or convalescent COVID-19. What was sequenced was peripheral blood.

CDR3 region: CASSYPSGTNNEQFF. CDR3 sequence (DNA): TGCGCCAGCAGCTACCCTAGCGGGACGAACAATGAGCAGTTCTTC. The chain carries TRBV5-1 and TRBJ2-1, with 9 bases matching TRBD2. This CDR3 has 15 amino acids. Germline loops: CDR1 SGHRS, CDR2 YFSETQ. V shed 3 bases, J shed 5 bases, and the junction held 6 bases outside the gene matches.